A selection of T cell receptor beta chains follows, all from one sample in a study of a mutant IDH1 vaccine in newly diagnosed glioma. Their specific antigens are unknown. The data were produced by immunoSEQ multiplex PCR, yet TCRdb's version contains in-frame clones alone and is incomplete. Of under 35,000 clones in the sample, roughly four fifths were seen once. The input for sequencing was PBMCs, taken from a glioma patient whose treatment included an IDH1 peptide vaccine. The receptors originated from a man aged 50 or older with glioma. Both conserved end residues are part of each CDR3. Each record gives: D gene, clone size, V gene, J gene, CDR3 protein, CDR3 DNA. A D gene is named only where the DNA matches it firmly. Size tells how often a clone was seen (once, few, many) or the class of an expanded clone, and some rows leave it out.

D gene: .
clone size: .
V gene: TRBV6-5
J gene: TRBJ2-3
CDR3 protein: CASSYRTDTDTQYF
CDR3 DNA: TGTGCCAGCAGTTACCGGACAGACACAGATACGCAGTATTTT

D gene: TRBD2
clone size: few
V gene: TRBV7-9
J gene: TRBJ2-7
CDR3 protein: CASSFGLAGYEQYF
CDR3 DNA: TGTGCCAGCAGCTTCGGACTAGCGGGATACGAGCAGTACTTC

D gene: .
clone size: few
V gene: TRBV4-1
J gene: TRBJ1-1
CDR3 protein: CASSPVPGTEAFF
CDR3 DNA: TGCGCCAGCAGCCCCGTCCCGGGCACTGAAGCTTTCTTT

D gene: .
clone size: .
V gene: TRBV6-1
J gene: TRBJ2-7
CDR3 protein: CASRETGTDYEQYF
CDR3 DNA: TGTGCCAGCCGGGAGACAGGGACGGACTACGAGCAGTACTTC

D gene: .
clone size: .
V gene: TRBV6-4
J gene: TRBJ2-2
CDR3 protein: CASSDRLAKNTGELFF
CDR3 DNA: TGTGCCAGCAGTGACCGGCTAGCGAAAAACACCGGGGAGCTGTTTTTT

D gene: TRBD1
clone size: .
V gene: TRBV7-2
J gene: TRBJ1-6
CDR3 protein: CASSSTMTGSTPLHF
CDR3 DNA: TGTGCCAGCAGTTCTACCATGACAGGGTCTACACCCCTCCACTTT

D gene: .
clone size: .
V gene: TRBV19
J gene: TRBJ2-1
CDR3 protein: CASSITKGFTYGYNEQFF
CDR3 DNA: TGTGCCAGTAGTATCACCAAGGGTTTTACCTATGGCTACAATGAGCAGTTCTTC

D gene: .
clone size: .
V gene: TRBV2
J gene: TRBJ1-5
CDR3 protein: CASGEGYQPQHF
CDR3 DNA: TGTGCCAGCGGGGAGGGTTATCAGCCCCAGCATTTT

D gene: .
clone size: .
V gene: TRBV5-4
J gene: TRBJ1-2
CDR3 protein: CASSYDRSYGYTF
CDR3 DNA: TGTGCCAGCAGTTACGACAGGTCCTATGGCTACACCTTC

D gene: TRBD2
clone size: .
V gene: TRBV6-1
J gene: TRBJ2-1
CDR3 protein: CASSSLAGGYNEQFF
CDR3 DNA: TGTGCCAGCAGCTCGCTAGCGGGAGGGTACAATGAGCAGTTCTTC

D gene: .
clone size: .
V gene: TRBV27
J gene: TRBJ2-6
CDR3 protein: CASSLLLLSGANVLTF
CDR3 DNA: TGTGCCAGCAGTTTATTATTGCTCTCTGGGGCCAACGTCCTGACTTTC

D gene: .
clone size: once
V gene: TRBV30
J gene: TRBJ2-7
CDR3 protein: CAYTGGRNEQYF
CDR3 DNA: TGTGCCTACACCGGTGGGAGGAACGAGCAGTACTTC

D gene: TRBD1
clone size: .
V gene: TRBV9
J gene: TRBJ1-6
CDR3 protein: CASSATGNNSPLHF
CDR3 DNA: TGTGCCAGCAGCGCGACAGGGAATAATTCACCCCTCCACTTT

D gene: .
clone size: once
V gene: TRBV5-6
J gene: TRBJ2-3
CDR3 protein: CASSRTGSSTDTQYF
CDR3 DNA: TGTGCCAGCAGCCGGACGGGGAGCAGCACAGATACGCAGTATTTT

D gene: TRBD1
clone size: .
V gene: TRBV7-2
J gene: TRBJ2-1
CDR3 protein: CASSSAFTGGNEQFF
CDR3 DNA: TGTGCCAGCAGCTCCGCCTTTACAGGGGGCAATGAGCAGTTCTTC

D gene: .
clone size: .
V gene: TRBV12-5
J gene: TRBJ2-7
CDR3 protein: CASGSFEQYF
CDR3 DNA: TGTGCTAGTGGGTCCTTCGAGCAGTACTTC

D gene: .
clone size: .
V gene: TRBV2
J gene: TRBJ2-1
CDR3 protein: CASSEQGYSYNEQFF
CDR3 DNA: TGTGCCAGCAGTGAGCAGGGGTACTCCTACAATGAGCAGTTCTTC

D gene: .
clone size: .
V gene: TRBV19
J gene: TRBJ2-6
CDR3 protein: CASSIQGSLGANVLTF
CDR3 DNA: TGTGCCAGTAGTATTCAGGGTTCTTTAGGGGCCAACGTCCTGACTTTC

D gene: .
clone size: .
V gene: TRBV10-3
J gene: TRBJ1-2
CDR3 protein: CAISGAGQGGGYTF
CDR3 DNA: TGTGCCATCAGTGGCGCGGGGCAGGGAGGTGGCTACACCTTC

D gene: .
clone size: .
V gene: TRBV19
J gene: TRBJ2-5
CDR3 protein: CASSIQGGQETQYF
CDR3 DNA: TGTGCCAGTAGCATACAGGGCGGCCAAGAGACCCAGTACTTC

D gene: .
clone size: medium-sized
V gene: TRBV10-3
J gene: TRBJ2-7
CDR3 protein: CAISGGPGIYEQYF
CDR3 DNA: TGTGCCATCAGTGGAGGGCCGGGGATCTACGAGCAGTACTTC

D gene: .
clone size: .
V gene: TRBV19
J gene: TRBJ1-2
CDR3 protein: CASNPYGYTF
CDR3 DNA: TGTGCCAGTAATCCCTATGGCTACACCTTC

D gene: .
clone size: .
V gene: TRBV29-1
J gene: TRBJ2-7
CDR3 protein: CSATGGGSYEQYF
CDR3 DNA: TGCAGCGCGACAGGCGGCGGCTCCTACGAGCAGTACTTC

D gene: .
clone size: .
V gene: TRBV20-1
J gene: TRBJ2-2
CDR3 protein: CSAENTGELFF
CDR3 DNA: TGCAGTGCTGAGAACACCGGGGAGCTGTTTTTT

D gene: .
clone size: .
V gene: TRBV7-8
J gene: TRBJ2-5
CDR3 protein: CASSLNVETQYF
CDR3 DNA: TGTGCCAGCAGCTTAAACGTAGAGACCCAGTACTTC

D gene: .
clone size: .
V gene: TRBV5-1
J gene: TRBJ1-2
CDR3 protein: CASSPGTDGYGYTF
CDR3 DNA: TGCGCCAGCAGCCCGGGGACGGATGGCTATGGCTACACCTTC

D gene: .
clone size: .
V gene: TRBV7-2
J gene: TRBJ1-6
CDR3 protein: CASSQVGGSNSPLHF
CDR3 DNA: TGTGCCAGCAGCCAAGTCGGGGGTTCCAATTCACCCCTCCACTTT

D gene: .
clone size: .
V gene: TRBV7-9
J gene: TRBJ1-2
CDR3 protein: CASSLPGKRGYGYTF
CDR3 DNA: TGTGCCAGCAGCTTACCCGGAAAGAGGGGGTATGGCTACACCTTC

D gene: TRBD1
clone size: .
V gene: TRBV5-1
J gene: TRBJ2-5
CDR3 protein: CASTRDRVEETQYF
CDR3 DNA: TGCGCCAGCACCAGGGACAGGGTGGAAGAGACCCAGTACTTC